This T cell receptor (beta chain) was found in a study of cytomegalovirus exposure and HLA in healthy donors. About the study: Out of about 179 million T cells, an earlier analysis found fewer than 140 million unique TCR beta sequences in total.

As to this clone: Its antigen remains unknown.

Study-wide results and caveats: Analyzed later, association rates of TCRs varied across HLA loci, with DRB1 most and HLA-C fewest. According to an earlier analysis, most TCR beta V segments yielded productive rearrangements about 87% or about 30% of the time.

With 60 Vbeta and 13 Jbeta primers, the PCR was carried out. Repertoires were generated with immunoSEQ multiplex PCR, while TCRdb's copy carries only in-frame clones and drops some. Of 100,000 to 150,000 clones in the sample, about four fifths are singletons; the top ten hold roughly 3.5%. J gave up 1 base and V 4 bases, and 12 bases lay outside the gene matches. There are 17 residues in the CDR3. The germline gives CDR1 LNHDA, CDR2 SQIVND (reference sequence). The gene calls are TRBV19 and TRBJ2-7; 8 positions match TRBD1. Source material: PBMCs. This receptor was identified in a man aged 35-49 years in good health and CMV-seronegative. The CDR3 nucleotides are TGTGCCAGTAGTACGACCGGACAGGGCCCTCCATCCTACGAGCAGTACTTC. Its translation: CASSTTGQGPPSYEQYF. The full variable domain, rest sourced from reference TRBV19 and TRBJ2-7, is DGGITQSPKYLFRKEGQNVTLSCEQNLNHDAMYWYRQDPGQGLRLIYYSQIVNDFQKGDIAEGYSVSREKKESFPLTVTSAQKNPTAFYLCASSTTGQGPPSYEQYFGPGTRLTVT.